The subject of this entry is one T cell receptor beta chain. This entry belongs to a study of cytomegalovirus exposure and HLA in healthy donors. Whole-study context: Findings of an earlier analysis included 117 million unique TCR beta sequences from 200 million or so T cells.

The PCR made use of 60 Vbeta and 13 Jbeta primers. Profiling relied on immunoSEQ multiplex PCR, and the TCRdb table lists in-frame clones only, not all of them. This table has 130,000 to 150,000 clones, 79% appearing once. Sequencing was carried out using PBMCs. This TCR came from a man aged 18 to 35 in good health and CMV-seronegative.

CDR3 sequence: CASSQGGLYTYTEAFF. The CDR3 bases are TGCGCCAGCAGCCAAGGTGGGCTATACACCTACACTGAAGCTTTCTTT. This sequence joins TRBV4-3 and TRBJ1-1; D remains unclear. The CDR3 totals 16 residues. The ends were cut back, 1 base at V and 3 bases at J, with 15 bases in the middle. CDR1 is LGHNA, CDR2 YSLEER, per germline.